The present T cell receptor (beta chain) was sequenced within a study of blood T cell repertoires in COVID-19. Study-wide context: Sources were T cells, B-cell-depleted T cells, or PBMCs; the material itself was cDNA or gDNA.

Looked up from germline, CDR1 is SGHNT and CDR2 is YYREEE (reference sequence). The CDR3 extends over 13 amino acids. V gave up 2 bases and J gave up 7 bases, with 12 bases separating them. Per the study methods: Reference gene primers were amplified, and this amplification served to estimate nucleated cell counts. Produced via immunoSEQ multiplex PCR; TCRdb's table is partial and in-frame only. V and J calls plus clone size are reproduced from that table; the DNA served to infer D and trimming. This table holds about 41,000 clones, around 83% found once. The rearrangement joins TRBV5-4 to TRBJ1-1; possible D gene TRBD1, 5 bases. The sample taken for sequencing was peripheral blood. The origin of this receptor is a woman of 80 years or more with active or convalescent COVID-19. The CDR3 coding sequence is TGTGCCAGCAGCTTAAAGGGGCGGGGTGAAGCTTTCTTT. The encoded protein is CASSLKGRGEAFF.